Given below is one TCR beta chain in context. Trimming removed 3 bases from V and 4 bases from J; junction bases left unmatched: 8. Germline assignment: CDR1 LGHNA and CDR2 YSLEER. The CDR3 is 15 amino acids. This table comes from immunoSEQ multiplex PCR, and its TCRdb copy is limited to in-frame clones, with some not included. This table has about 30,000 clones, roughly 77% appearing once. This sample is drawn from a study of STAT5B mutations in CD4+ large granular lymphocyte leukemia. This receptor was obtained from a human donor in good health. The chain combines TRBV4-3 with TRBJ1-2, with 7 bases aligning to TRBD1. Sequenced material: CD4+ T cells from blood buffy coats. Here the CDR3 DNA reads TGCGCCAGCAGCCAGGAACTACAGGGGATCTATGGCTACACCTTC. This encodes CASSQELQGIYGYTF.